One T cell receptor beta chain is described in this entry. Which antigen it targets is not known. No clone much larger than this one lies a single base away; base qualities are absent. This entry is derived from a study of Graves' ophthalmopathy and Graves' hyperthyroidism (dated by TCRdb to 2016 to 2018). For the wider study: Peripheral blood was collected at initial diagnosis, before any treatment. To explore V-J signatures that distinguish ophthalmopathy from hyperthyroidism, a discovery set of under 110 patients was enrolled, made up of over 40 with ophthalmopathy and 55 to 65 with stable hyperthyroidism. In total, under 150 blood samples were TCR-sequenced: around 42 ophthalmopathy, approximately 80 hyperthyroidism and roughly 17 hyperthyroidism-to-ophthalmopathy patients. T-cell repertoires of thyroid tissue and blood were compared in more than 5 hyperthyroidism patients. The roughly 91 discovery patients were randomly divided into training and test sets at a 7:3 ratio. To tell Graves' ophthalmopathy apart from Graves' hyperthyroidism, and to predict which patients would progress to ophthalmopathy, the study relied on TCR beta repertoire signatures. The independent validation cohort included 18 to 20 hyperthyroidism patients plus 17 patients who later progressed from hyperthyroidism to ophthalmopathy. Following sampling, methimazole starting at 30 mg daily was administered to hyperthyroidism patients, and high-dose intravenous methylprednisolone was administered to ophthalmopathy patients.

Ophthalmopathy patients had moderately to severely active disease, Clinical Activity Score of at least 3, NOSPECS grade of at least 4, and disease duration under 3 months. Patients with other autoimmune diseases, uncontrolled infections, pregnancy or lactation were excluded from the study. Clinical symptoms, serum thyroxine, TRAb, thyroid ultrasound and orbital computed tomography formed the basis of the diagnosis. Using Ficoll-Paque density gradient centrifugation, PBMCs were isolated from approximately 11 ml of fresh peripheral blood. Trizol reagent was used to extract the total RNA, and its quality was then checked on an Agilent 2100 Bioanalyzer. For repertoire sequencing, the TCR beta CDR3 regions were amplified from RNA transcripts. A first-round RT-PCR used HTBI primers with the Qiagen OneStep RT-PCR kit, followed by a second-round multiplex PCR, size selection and purification. Libraries were sequenced paired-end with 100 bp reads on an Illumina HiSeq2000. Under the source paper's analysis protocol: SOAPnuke was used for read processing, and reads with adapters, uncalled bases, a mean Phred below 15, or no exact constant-primer or identifier match were discarded. High-quality paired reads were merged with COPE v1.2.5. Each unique nucleotide sequence was defined as a clonotype, and clonotypes were aligned to IMGT TRB V, D and J references with MiTCR v1.1. Only V-J combinations with frequency above 0.0001 were analysed, covering 99% to 99.2% of repertoires. A TCR clonal expansion and chaos score per V-J combination was defined as the ratio of F50 clonal expansion to chaos observed in the TCRdist matrix. Features were reduced by Welch's t-statistics and random forest to over 10 V-J combinations, which fed a naive Bayes classifier. The similarity between thyroid and blood repertoires was quantified using the Morisita-Horn index. The public reads were reanalyzed by TCRdb: fastp trimming at Q25, MiXCR alignment, in-frame beta chains only. When rows share a CDR3 protein, they turn into one entry using the most common DNA and genes. V and J calls and clone size were set by TCRdb, not the authors. Here the sample has about half a million distinct CDR3 sequences; around 14% occur a single time. The top ten hold around 9.8% of the sample.

Overall study outcomes, separate from this receptor: In cross-validation, the 13-signature model distinguished ophthalmopathy from stable hyperthyroidism with 87.88% sensitivity and roughly 81% specificity, while in the test set the corresponding values were roughly 80% and 75%. Sample size was not predetermined statistically, and investigators were not blinded to group allocation. Among expanded thyroid clonotypes with frequency above 0.001, most also showed up in blood, which suggests that blood repertoires may reflect the thyroid immune response. In validation, the model predicted ophthalmopathy progression with roughly 68% sensitivity and about 77% specificity; 12 predicted patients were CT-confirmed with GO in a median of around 6.5 months.

V has 2 bases trimmed and J has 3 bases trimmed; junction bases matching no gene number 8. The CDR3 measures 17 amino acids from cysteine to phenylalanine. Kept here is only the CDR3 DNA, which spans 51 bases and is read in frame from base 1. This sequence originates from a woman aged 25 to 45 with Graves' ophthalmopathy. Donor details come from another sample of the same person, matched by shared clones. Input material: blood. This chain joins TRBV12-3 or TRBV12-4 to TRBJ2-7; TRBD2 aligns with 12 central bases. For the CDR3, the sequence is CASSLRTSGVRDYEQYF. The nucleotides are TGTGCCAGCAGTTTAAGGACTAGCGGGGTTCGAGACTACGAGCAGTACTTC.